This T cell receptor (beta chain) was captured in a study of T cell clonotyping in hematopoietic cell transplantation. This clone was counted once. The sample's time point: recipient sample about 28 days before transplant, after cytoreduction. Profiled with immunoSEQ multiplex PCR; TCRdb holds only in-frame clones, not every one. Of roughly 11,000 clones listed, roughly nine tenths are singletons. The CDR3 loop spans 18 amino acids. Looked up from germline, CDR1 is SGHVS and CDR2 is FQNEAQ. V trimming: 5 bases; J trimming: 0 bases; junction bases outside the gene matches: 8. The chain recombines TRBV7-8 with TRBJ2-1, with 12 bases lining up with TRBD2. Sample: peripheral blood mononuclear cells, taken before stem cell transplant. The sequence derives from a woman aged 40-49 years with acute myeloid leukemia. Some clones in this sample may be carry-over from other donors' samples. In DNA, the CDR3 is TGTGCCAGCAGCCATCCTCTAGCGGGAGGGAGCTCCTACAATGAGCAGTTCTTC. The encoded protein is CASSHPLAGGSSYNEQFF. The full variable domain, rest sourced from reference TRBV7-8 and TRBJ2-1, is GAGVSQSPRYKVAKRGQDVALRCDPISGHVSLFWYQQALGQGPEFLTYFQNEAQLDKSGLPSDRFFAERPEGSVSTLKIQRTQQEDSAVYLCASSHPLAGGSSYNEQFFGPGTRLTVL.